This T cell receptor beta chain was observed in a study of blood T cell repertoires in COVID-19. Overall study context: Samples taken during acute and convalescent COVID-19 were collected in the United States, Italy and Spain. The analysed material was cDNA or gDNA that came from T cells, B-cell-depleted T cells, or PBMCs.

The count of this clone is one. CDR3 length: 18 amino acids. How the authors handled the data: How many nucleated cells were present was estimated from reference gene primer amplification. Sequencing was performed with immunoSEQ multiplex PCR; in TCRdb, only in-frame clones are kept and a portion is missing. V and J calls and clone size are copied from that table; D and trimming were computed from the DNA. The sample lists about 410,000 clones; just over 85% were seen once. This sequence joins TRBV21-1 and TRBJ2-5; the table names TRBD1, a call not compared with the DNA. TRBV21-1 is a pseudogene segment. The receptor comes from a woman in her 30s with active or convalescent COVID-19. Sequencing input: peripheral blood. In nucleotides, the CDR3 is TGTGCCAGCAGCAAAGCCGGCCGACAGGGGGAGGGTCAAGAGACCCAGTACTTC. As protein: CASSKAGRQGEGQETQYF.